The 18 T cell receptor beta chains reported below all come from one sample, sequenced in a study of beta chain features in type 1 diabetes. Reverse transcription of all isolated RNA meant that expressed TCRB transcripts were sequenced. Clones were sequenced by immunoSEQ multiplex PCR, and TCRdb holds only the in-frame ones, with some missing. The sample yields 620,000 or so clones, about a sixth seen once. The sample taken for sequencing was naive CD4+ T cells from blood. The receptors here all came from a man between 18 and 35 years old in good health.

Only a few counts were recorded for this clone. CDR3 in amino acids: CASGGGGNTIYF. The CDR3 bases are TGTGCCAGCGGAGGGGGAGGAAACACCATATATTTT. The genes are TRBV6-6 and TRBJ1-3; weak D call: TRBD1 (6 bases). CDR1 and CDR2 from the germline V gene are MNHNY and SVGAGI (reference sequence). CDR3 length: 12 residues. The V end was cut by 8 bases, the J end by 4 bases, with 9 bases between.

This clone was recorded a few times. V and J are TRBV4-3 and TRBJ2-6; 12 bases align to TRBD2. Looked up from germline, CDR1 is LGHNA and CDR2 is YSLEER. The CDR3 covers 19 residues. The V gene end was trimmed by 2 bases and the J gene end by 0 bases; junction bases not matched to a gene: 5. The CDR3 region is CASSQRALAGGSGANVLTF. The CDR3 region has the DNA TGCGCCAGCAGCCAACGGGCACTAGCGGGGGGCTCTGGGGCCAACGTCCTGACTTTC.

This clone came up a few times. Within the sample, other DNA sequences also encode this same CDR3. The chain is built from TRBV18 and TRBJ2-5, with D possibly TRBD1 on 5 matching bases. Germline CDR1 is KGHSH and CDR2 is LQKENI. Trimming pared 3 bases from V and 5 bases from J, leaving 10 bases between. The CDR3 consists of 13 residues. CDR3 sequence reads: CASSPAGRETQYF. The DNA of the CDR3 is TGTGCCAGCTCACCGGCAGGGCGGGAGACCCAGTACTTC. The full variable domain, in which reference TRBV18 and TRBJ2-5 provide the parts outside the CDR3, is NAGVMQNPRHLVRRRGQEARLRCSPMKGHSHVYWYRQLPEEGLKFMVYLQKENIIDESGMPKERFSAEFPKEGPSILRIQQVVRGDSAAYFCASSPAGRETQYFGPGTRLLVL.

This clone has just a few counts. The V call is TRBV20-1, the J call TRBJ2-5; no reliable D call. With 8 bases removed from V and 5 bases from J, the gap between germline ends came to 12 bases. Germline values: CDR1 DFQATT, CDR2 SNEGSKA (reference sequence). The CDR3 is 11 amino acids. The CDR3 nucleotides read TGCAGTTCTGGGTCTAGGGAGACCCAGTACTTC. This sequence encodes CSSGSRETQYF.

This clone has a handful of counts. The sample has other DNA sequences that encode this CDR3 too. This chain uses TRBV29-1 with TRBJ1-3; weak D call: TRBD1 (5 bases). Trimming shortened V by 3 bases and J by 0 bases, and 9 bases separated the two germline ends. The CDR3 contains 14 residues. CDR1 and CDR2 from the germline V gene are SQVTM and ANQGSEA. The CDR3 DNA is TGCAGCGTTGAGGGACGGATCTCTGGAAACACCATATATTTT. Amino acids: CSVEGRISGNTIYF.

This clone was picked up a small number of times. V and J are TRBV7-9 and TRBJ2-1, with D perhaps assigned TRBD1 or TRBD2 (6 bases each). The length of the CDR3 is 14 residues. Trimming left V 3 bases short and J 2 bases short, with 8 bases between. Germline V CDR1 and CDR2: SEHNR, FQNEAQ (reference sequence). In nucleotides, the CDR3 is TGTGCCAGCAGCTTCGGGGGCGCCTACAATGAGCAGTTCTTC. Its protein is CASSFGGAYNEQFF.

This clone was observed a handful of times. J is TRBJ2-7 and V is TRBV30; 7 bases line up with TRBD1. The CDR3 is made up of 14 amino acids. Germline CDR1 is GTSNPN and CDR2 is SVGIG (reference sequence). Unmatched junction bases numbered 5, after V lost 1 base and J lost 2 bases. Written as DNA, the CDR3 is TGTGCCTGGAGTGCCGGGACAGCCCCCTACGAGCAGTACTTC. It is translated as CAWSAGTAPYEQYF. Based on the CDR3 plus reference TRBV30 and TRBJ2-7, the full variable domain is SQTIHQWPATLVQPVGSPLSLECTVEGTSNPNLYWYRQAAGRGLQLLFYSVGIGQISSEVPQNLSASRPQDRQFILSSKKLLLSDSGFYLCAWSAGTAPYEQYFGPGTRLTVT.

Concerning this clone: Other nucleotide sequences from this sample produce the same CDR3. The DNA for the CDR3 is TGCGCCAGCAGCCAGGTTGCGGAAAACAGTGGCTACACCTTC. It codes for CASSQVAENSGYTF. This chain connects TRBV4-3 to TRBJ1-2; D gene ambiguous. The V end was cut by 3 bases, the J end by 7 bases, with 15 bases between. This CDR3 has 14 amino acids. Germline V gene sequence: CDR1 LGHNA, CDR2 YSLEER.

The V gene is TRBV2, the J gene TRBJ1-6; D ambiguous. Germline CDR1 and CDR2: SNHLY and FYNNEI. Trimming took off 6 bases at V and 7 bases at J, with 16 bases between the two ends. The CDR3 is made up of 15 amino acids. CDR3 in DNA: TGTGCCAGCAGAAGTACAGATGTGGGGAATTCACCCCTCCACTTT. It translates to CASRSTDVGNSPLHF.

The rearrangement uses TRBV7-2 and TRBJ2-5; 8 bases align to TRBD2. The V segment lost 2 bases and the J segment 5 bases; nucleotides outside the gene matches: 1. The CDR3 loop spans 13 amino acids. Germline V CDR1 and CDR2: SGHTA, FQGNSA. This CDR3 reads CASSLRLAETQYF. The CDR3 nucleotides read TGTGCCAGCAGCTTACGACTAGCGGAGACCCAGTACTTC.

This clone was counted only a few times. The V and J genes are TRBV7-2 and TRBJ2-7; 12 bases line up with TRBD2. Germline lookup yields CDR1 SGHTA and CDR2 FQGNSA. V was pared by 5 bases and J by 7 bases, with 6 bases of the junction left unmatched. There are 14 residues in the CDR3. CDR3 in amino acids: CASSLRLAGVEQYF. In nucleotides, the CDR3 is TGTGCCAGCAGCCTTCGACTAGCGGGAGTTGAGCAGTACTTC. Drawing the rest from reference TRBV7-2 and TRBJ2-7, the complete variable domain is GAGVSQSPSNKVTEKGKDVELRCDPISGHTALYWYRQSLGQGLEFLIYFQGNSAPDKSGLPSDRFSAERTGGSVSTLTIQRTQQEDSAVYLCASSLRLAGVEQYFGPGTRLTVT.

This clone was detected once. This may be a read error, as it is one base from a much larger clone. The chain recombines TRBV11-2 with TRBJ2-1; TRBD1 agrees at 9 bases. This CDR3 has 15 amino acids. Germline V CDR1 and CDR2: SGHAT, FQNNGV. After removal of 3 bases from V and 1 base from J, the junction contained 1 base not matched to a gene. The CDR3: CASSFDRGSYNEQFF. The CDR3 bases are TGTGCCAGCAGCTTCGACAGGGGGTCCTACAATGAGCAGTTCTTC.

This clone was seen just once. The rearrangement joins TRBV7-6 to TRBJ2-2; D unclear. V lost 5 bases to trimming and J lost 6 bases, with 7 bases between them. CDR1 is SGHVS, CDR2 FNYEAQ, per germline. The CDR3 is made up of 12 amino acids. Here the CDR3 reads CASSTPSGELFF. CDR3 in DNA: TGTGCCAGCAGCACCCCCTCCGGGGAGCTGTTTTTT.

This clone was observed a few times. This chain connects TRBV5-4 to TRBJ2-2, with TRBD2 identical over 10 bases. The CDR3 totals 18 residues. The V gene end was trimmed by 4 bases and the J gene end by 6 bases; junction bases not matched to a gene: 15. Germline values: CDR1 SGHNT, CDR2 YYREEE (reference sequence). CDR3 residues: CASSQAQRGGRRAGELFF. For the CDR3, the DNA is TGTGCCAGCAGCCAGGCGCAGCGGGGGGGTCGAAGGGCCGGGGAGCTGTTTTTT.

V gene TRBV27 combines with J gene TRBJ2-7; possibly TRBD1 for D (5 bases). Germline loops: CDR1 MNHEY, CDR2 SMNVEV (reference sequence). CDR3 length: 14 amino acids. V was shortened by 3 bases and J by 5 bases, with 14 bases between the two germline ends. CDR3 residues: CASSFGSGAHEQYF. The CDR3 DNA reads as TGTGCCAGCAGTTTTGGCTCTGGGGCCCACGAGCAGTACTTC.

The V and J genes are TRBV7-2 and TRBJ1-2; a possible D gene is TRBD1 (5 bases). Per germline, CDR1 SGHTA and CDR2 FQGNSA. The length of the CDR3 is 12 residues. CDR3 nucleotide sequence: TGTGTGGAGAGGGACCTTAACTATGGCTACACCTTC. This codes for CVERDLNYGYTF.

The CDR3 region has the DNA TGTGCCAGCAGCTTAGGAGGGACAGGGGGCCGCGAGACCCAGTACTTC. Amino acid sequence: CASSLGGTGGRETQYF. J is TRBJ2-5 and V is TRBV11-3, with 12 bases lining up with TRBD1. After removal of 1 base from V and 5 bases from J, the junction contained 5 bases not matched to a gene. CDR3 size: 16 residues. Germline assignment: CDR1 SGHNT and CDR2 YENEEA.

The chain links TRBV11-2 to TRBJ2-1; no reliable D call. In germline, CDR1 is SGHAT, CDR2 FQNNGV. V was clipped by 5 bases and J by 5 bases, with 10 bases between them. The CDR3 extends over 13 amino acids. Written as DNA, the CDR3 is TGTGCCAGCAGCCTTAGTACCGACAATGAGCAGTTCTTC. Protein: CASSLSTDNEQFF. Together with reference TRBV11-2 and TRBJ2-1, the CDR3 gives the full variable domain: EAGVAQSPRYKIIEKRQSVAFWCNPISGHATLYWYQQILGQGPKLLIQFQNNGVVDDSQLPKDRFSAERLKGVDSTLKIQPAKLEDSAVYLCASSLSTDNEQFFGPGTRLTVL.